These 9 T cell receptor beta chains were all obtained from the same sample, sequenced in a study of T cells expressing NK-cell markers. TCRdb re-called the 5' RACE reads and shows each CDR3 protein once, DNA omitted. The specimen's table records about half a million distinct CDR3 sequences. The sequencing sample was made of blood T cells: a sorted CD56 or NKG2C T cell subset, CD4+ or CD8+ T cells, or bulk PBMC T cells (not recorded which). The receptors were gathered from a woman aged 45-65 years in good health.

The gene calls are TRBV5-1 and TRBJ2-7. CDR3 length: 15 residues. Germline assignment: CDR1 SGHRS and CDR2 YFSETQ. CDR3 sequence: CASSLDRMRIAEQYF.

The V and J genes are TRBV9 and TRBJ2-5; TCRdb designates TRBD2, a call that cannot be tested without DNA. Germline assignment: CDR1 SGDLS and CDR2 YYNGEE. The CDR3 covers 15 residues. CDR3 sequence: CASSPTGLAQETQYF. Full variable domain (remainder filled in from reference TRBV9 and TRBJ2-5): DSGVTQTPKHLITATGQRVTLRCSPRSGDLSVYWYQQSLDQGLQFLIQYYNGEERAKGNILERFSAQQFPDLHSELNLSSLELGDSALYFCASSPTGLAQETQYFGPGTRLLVL.

The chain has TRBV7-9 and TRBJ2-3. In germline, CDR1 is SEHNR, CDR2 FQNEAQ (reference sequence). The CDR3 length is 15 residues. This chain's CDR3 is CASSLSGLGADTQYF.

The chain couples TRBV9 to TRBJ2-2; with no DNA, the TCRdb D assignment of TRBD1 cannot be verified. CDR3 length equals 16 residues. CDR1 SGDLS and CDR2 YYNGEE come from the germline V gene. CDR3 region: CASSVGDRANTGELFF. Variable domain in full (rest from reference TRBV9 and TRBJ2-2): DSGVTQTPKHLITATGQRVTLRCSPRSGDLSVYWYQQSLDQGLQFLIQYYNGEERAKGNILERFSAQQFPDLHSELNLSSLELGDSALYFCASSVGDRANTGELFFGEGSRLTVL.

This rearrangement joins TRBV18 to TRBJ1-2. This CDR3 has 14 residues. The germline V gene has CDR1 KGHSH and CDR2 LQKENI. The CDR3 here is CASSPREGNYGYTF.

The J gene is TRBJ2-3, the V gene TRBV27; with no DNA, the TCRdb D assignment of TRBD1 cannot be verified. This CDR3 has 17 amino acids. CDR1 and CDR2 from the germline V gene are MNHEY and SMNVEV (reference sequence). The CDR3 loop is CASSPPSTTALTDTQYF.

This rearrangement joins TRBV6-2 or TRBV6-3 to TRBJ2-1; as DNA is missing, the TRBD2 call by TCRdb cannot be tested. Germline CDR1 reads MNHEY; CDR2 reads SVGEGT. The CDR3 loop spans 15 amino acids. The CDR3 protein is CASSRSSGFYNEQFF.

V is TRBV7-2 and J is TRBJ2-3; lacking DNA, the TRBD2 call made by TCRdb goes unchecked. The CDR3 extends over 17 amino acids. The V gene's germline CDR1 is SGHTA and CDR2 FQGNSA. The CDR3 is CASSFPGLAGFTDTQYF.

The rearrangement uses TRBV7-3 and TRBJ2-1; there is no DNA to check the TCRdb D call of TRBD2. Per the germline V gene, CDR1 is SGHTA and CDR2 is FQGTGA. The CDR3 sequence is 14 residues long. CDR3 in amino acids: CASSLTRSAAGQFF.